This TCR beta chain derives from a study of early T cells in non-severe SARS-CoV-2 infection. In the study overall: The input, bulk RNA from unsorted whole blood, was sequenced, and chains were unpaired.

The ends were cut back, 4 bases at V and 0 bases at J, with 11 bases in the middle. The germline gives CDR1 LNHDA, CDR2 SQIVND (reference sequence). The CDR3 runs to 15 residues. This clonotype appeared a few times. TCRdb independently ran MiXCR on the 5' RACE reads; one entry per CDR3 protein. The sample holds more than 80,000 distinct CDR3 sequences; approximately 15% are singletons and the top ten take roughly 1.2%. Material for sequencing was whole blood. This TCR was recovered from an adult who was a healthcare worker with PCR-confirmed SARS-CoV-2 infection or an uninfected control (not recorded which). The chain uses TRBV19 and TRBJ2-3; D is perhaps TRBD1 or TRBD2 (5 bases each). CDR3 loop: CASSRGGPSTDTQYF. The DNA of the CDR3 is TGTGCCAGTAGTAGGGGCGGGCCTAGCACAGATACGCAGTATTTT.